The 23 T cell receptor beta chains given below trace back to one sample, sequenced in a study of cytomegalovirus exposure and HLA in healthy donors. 60 Vbeta and 13 Jbeta primers were used in PCR. The repertoire was sequenced with immunoSEQ multiplex PCR; TCRdb's copy has only in-frame clones and lacks some. The table lists some 57,000 clones, about 81% of them singletons. Specimen: PBMCs. All receptors come from a woman aged 25-40 years in good health and CMV-seronegative.

This chain links TRBV28 with TRBJ2-7; 9 nucleotides agree with TRBD1. Trimming removed 5 bases from V and 0 bases from J; junction bases left unmatched: 8. This CDR3 has 16 amino acids. The germline V gene encodes CDR1 MDHEN and CDR2 SYDVKM. Here the CDR3 DNA reads TGTGCCAGCAGTCACGGAACAGGGGGCTTCTCCTACGAGCAGTACTTC. Protein product: CASSHGTGGFSYEQYF.

This clone occurred once. The chain employs TRBV5-6 and TRBJ1-5; 7 nucleotides align to TRBD1. This CDR3 contains 16 residues. Germline CDR1 and CDR2: SGHDT and YYEEEE. V dropped 0 bases and J dropped 5; count of bases not matched to a gene: 8. CDR3 sequence: CASSLAGGTVYQPQHF. Written as DNA, the CDR3 is TGTGCCAGCAGCTTGGCTGGGGGGACAGTTTATCAGCCCCAGCATTTT.

This clone occurred once. The chain is built from TRBV5-6 and TRBJ1-5; 10 nucleotides match TRBD1. Germline V lookup: CDR1 SGHDT, CDR2 YYEEEE. V was clipped by 5 bases and J by 7 bases; unmatched bases: 9. The CDR3 is 15 amino acids. The chain's CDR3 is CASSRGTGEAQPQHF. DNA of the CDR3: TGTGCCAGCAGTCGAGGGACAGGGGAGGCCCAGCCCCAGCATTTT.

The chain is built from TRBV18 and TRBJ2-3; D might be TRBD1 (6 bases). Germline V gene lookup returns CDR1 KGHSH and CDR2 LQKENI. The CDR3 is 14 amino acids. Deletions cut 5 bases from V and 4 bases from J, with 13 bases between. The CDR3, as DNA: TGTGCCAGCTCATCAGACAGGCTCCCAGATACGCAGTATTTT. Translated, it gives CASSSDRLPDTQYF.

This clone appeared a single time. The DNA of the CDR3 is TGTGCCAGCAGTTTGGCGGGGCGAGGGCATACAGATACGCAGTATTTT. Residues: CASSLAGRGHTDTQYF. This chain joins TRBV28 and TRBJ2-3; tentatively, D is TRBD2 (6 bases). Germline assignment: CDR1 MDHEN and CDR2 SYDVKM. The length of the CDR3 is 16 residues. V lost 3 bases and J 3 bases, leaving 16 bases between the germline ends.

This chain links TRBV11-2 with TRBJ2-7, with 10 nucleotides matching TRBD1. The CDR3 runs 15 residues. V trimming: 4 bases; J trimming: 3 bases; junction bases outside the gene matches: 6. The germline V gene encodes CDR1 SGHAT and CDR2 FQNNGV. CDR3 amino acids: CASSSRTGGLYEQYF. The CDR3 region has the DNA TGTGCCAGCAGCTCCAGGACAGGGGGTCTCTACGAGCAGTACTTC.

J is TRBJ2-3 and V is TRBV6-1, with a weak D call TRBD2 (6 bases). Germline values: CDR1 MNHNS, CDR2 SASEGT. The V gene lost 6 bases and the J gene lost 7 bases, with 17 bases spanning the gap. The CDR3 runs to 14 residues. CDR3: CASSPEEGRNTQYF. CDR3 in DNA: TGTGCCAGCAGCCCAGAGGAGGGGCGAAATACGCAGTATTTT.

The chain uses TRBV27 and TRBJ2-3; TRBD2 matches at 8 bases. Germline V gene sequence: CDR1 MNHEY, CDR2 SMNVEV (reference sequence). J lost 3 bases, V lost 2 bases, and 1 base had no gene match. The CDR3 spans 14 residues. CDR3 in DNA: TGTGCCAGCAGTTTAGCGGGAGGTACAGATACGCAGTATTTT. Translating it yields CASSLAGGTDTQYF.

V and J are TRBV28 and TRBJ2-5; D perhaps matches TRBD2 (5 bases). Germline-derived CDR1 and CDR2 are MDHEN and SYDVKM. This CDR3 has 14 residues. V was shortened by 3 bases and J by 3 bases, with 11 bases between the two germline ends. The CDR3 DNA reads TGTGCCAGCAGTTTTAGCGTCGGGAAAGAGACCCAGTACTTC. It codes for CASSFSVGKETQYF.

The chain carries TRBV6-5 and TRBJ1-4, with D maybe TRBD1 (6 bases). The CDR3 is 14 residues long. Germline CDR1 is MNHEY and CDR2 is SVGAGI. V lost 8 bases and J lost 2, with 12 bases in between. CDR3 protein: CASSIRGTNEKLFF. The CDR3 DNA is TGTGCCAGCTCGATTAGGGGGACTAATGAAAAACTGTTTTTT.

The rearrangement links TRBV5-1 to TRBJ1-4; a possible D gene is TRBD1 (6 bases). The CDR3 sequence is 16 residues long. Germline lookup yields CDR1 SGHRS and CDR2 YFSETQ. V lost 4 bases and J lost 4, with 17 bases in between. This CDR3 is CASSPQRGGGNEKLFF. In DNA, the CDR3 is TGCGCCAGCAGCCCGCAGCGGGGAGGGGGTAATGAAAAACTGTTTTTT. Based on the CDR3 plus reference TRBV5-1 and TRBJ1-4, the full variable domain is KAGVTQTPRYLIKTRGQQVTLSCSPISGHRSVSWYQQTPGQGLQFLFEYFSETQRNKGNFPGRFSGRQFSNSRSEMNVSTLELGDSALYLCASSPQRGGGNEKLFFGSGTQLSVL.

This clone is a singleton in its sample. The chain combines TRBV29-1 with TRBJ1-2, with D tentatively TRBD1 (5 bases). Per germline, CDR1 SQVTM and CDR2 ANQGSEA. V lost 2 bases and J 8 bases, leaving 12 bases between the germline ends. This CDR3 has 12 residues. Written as DNA, the CDR3 is TGCAGCGTTGAAAACCCAGGGATCGGCTACACCTTC. This translates into CSVENPGIGYTF.

The chain employs TRBV6-1 and TRBJ1-4, with D perhaps TRBD1 (6 bases). The germline V gene has CDR1 MNHNS and CDR2 SASEGT. This CDR3 has 15 residues. Trimming left V 5 bases short and J 3 bases short, with 13 bases between. CDR3 coding DNA: TGTGCCAGCAGTCTTAAGGGGGTGGCTAATGAAAAACTGTTTTTT. Encoded protein: CASSLKGVANEKLFF.

The chain has TRBV5-4 and TRBJ2-1; 7 nucleotides match TRBD2. CDR3 length: 15 amino acids. Unmatched junction bases numbered 9, after V lost 0 bases and J lost 9 bases. Germline CDR1 SGHNT, CDR2 YYREEE (reference sequence). The CDR3 nucleotides read TGTGCCAGCAGCTTGGATGGCGGGAGAGTGATTGAGCAGTTCTTC. Translated: CASSLDGGRVIEQFF.

V usage is TRBV6-5 and J usage is TRBJ2-5, with 13 bases aligning to TRBD2. Germline V gene sequence: CDR1 MNHEY, CDR2 SVGAGI. The CDR3 sequence is 15 residues long. V lost 5 bases, J lost 3 bases, and 3 bases stayed unmatched. The DNA of the CDR3 is TGTGCCAGCAGTCCAGGACTAGCGGGAGAAGAGACCCAGTACTTC. This translates into CASSPGLAGEETQYF.

J is TRBJ1-4 and V is TRBV29-1; D is perhaps TRBD1 (5 bases). The CDR3 totals 15 residues. Trimming cost V 6 bases and J 0 bases, with 14 bases left between them. The germline gives CDR1 SQVTM, CDR2 ANQGSEA. CDR3 region: CSVGDLRATNEKLFF. The CDR3 nucleotides are TGCAGCGTCGGCGACCTCAGGGCAACTAATGAAAAACTGTTTTTT.

The sample holds a few counts of this clone. This chain links TRBV7-2 with TRBJ1-2; D might be TRBD1 (5 bases). The germline CDR1 and CDR2 sequences are SGHTA and FQGNSA. V lost 3 bases and J lost 0, with 11 bases in between. The CDR3 runs 15 residues. DNA for the CDR3: TGTGCCAGCAGCTTTCCCGACAGTTCTAACTATGGCTACACCTTC. Encoded protein: CASSFPDSSNYGYTF. Filled out from reference TRBV7-2 and TRBJ1-2, the complete variable domain reads GAGVSQSPSNKVTEKGKDVELRCDPISGHTALYWYRQSLGQGLEFLIYFQGNSAPDKSGLPSDRFSAERTGGSVSTLTIQRTQQEDSAVYLCASSFPDSSNYGYTFGSGTRLTVV.

This clone occurred once. J is TRBJ2-1 and V is TRBV19; the match to TRBD2 covers 10 bases. Germline-derived CDR1 and CDR2 are LNHDA and SQIVND (reference sequence). The CDR3 sequence is 15 residues long. V shed 1 base and J 5 bases; nucleotides not matched to a gene: 2. The CDR3 bases are TGTGCCAGTAGTATAGGTCTAGCGGGAGACAATGAGCAGTTCTTC. Its translation: CASSIGLAGDNEQFF.

The chain combines TRBV6-5 with TRBJ1-2; the match to TRBD1 covers 11 bases. Germline trimming cut 4 bases from V and 5 bases from J; bases unmatched to any gene: 0. Germline V CDR1 and CDR2: MNHEY, SVGAGI. The CDR3 is 13 residues long. CDR3 bases: TGTGCCAGCAGTTGGGACAGGGGGTATGGCTACACCTTC. Its protein is CASSWDRGYGYTF.

The rearrangement links TRBV28 to TRBJ2-7; no definite D call. Germline V CDR1 and CDR2: MDHEN, SYDVKM. The V and J ends lost 3 bases and 13 bases respectively, with 13 bases between them. This CDR3 spans 11 amino acids. The CDR3 protein is CASSFSRGNYF. The DNA of the CDR3 is TGTGCCAGCAGTTTCTCTCGAGGCAATTACTTC.

V usage is TRBV18 and J usage is TRBJ2-7; D call uncertain. Trimming took off 2 bases at V and 6 bases at J, with 14 bases between the two ends. Germline loops: CDR1 KGHSH, CDR2 LQKENI. There are 14 residues in the CDR3. The CDR3 loop is CASSPMSSPSEQYV. The CDR3, as DNA: TGTGCCAGCTCACCAATGAGTAGCCCAAGCGAGCAGTACGTC.

The CDR3 coding sequence is TGTGCCAGCAGTTTAATAGTAGCGGAGGGACCAGATACGCAGTATTTT. This gives the protein CASSLIVAEGPDTQYF. The chain uses TRBV27 and TRBJ2-3, with a weak D call TRBD2 (6 bases). Per germline, CDR1 MNHEY and CDR2 SMNVEV (reference sequence). The length of the CDR3 is 16 residues. V was trimmed by 2 bases and J by 4 bases, leaving 16 bases between them.

As DNA, the CDR3 is TGTGCCAGCAGCTTAGCGAGCGGGGGATCCTACGAGCAGTACGTC. As protein: CASSLASGGSYEQYV. The V call is TRBV7-9, the J call TRBJ2-7; TRBD2 aligns across 8 bases. Germline CDR1 and CDR2: SEHNR and FQNEAQ (reference sequence). V trimming: 0 bases; J trimming: 1 base; junction bases outside the gene matches: 2. The CDR3 spans 15 residues.